A selection of T cell receptor beta chains follows, all from one sample in a study of blood T cell repertoires in COVID-19. Profiled with immunoSEQ multiplex PCR; TCRdb holds only in-frame clones, not every one. Of about 160,000 clones in the sample, approximately 91% are singletons; the top ten hold 0.5% to 0.55%. Material for sequencing was peripheral blood. The receptors originated from a man aged 50-59 years with acute or convalescent COVID-19. CDR3s include the opening cysteine and the closing phenylalanine or tryptophan. A D gene is named only where the DNA matches it firmly. Expanded clones are given a class, and other clones once, few, many or no size at all.

D gene	J gene	V gene	clone size	CDR3 DNA	CDR3 protein
TRBD1	TRBJ2-4	TRBV6-5	.	TGTGCCAGCAGACCACCCGGGACAGCACGAAACATTCAGTACTTC	CASRPPGTARNIQYF
.	TRBJ1-3	TRBV12-3/TRBV12-4	.	TGTGCCAGCAGAGTCGGACAGAGAAACACCATATATTTT	CASRVGQRNTIYF
TRBD1	TRBJ1-3	TRBV7-9	.	TGTGCCAGCAGCCAGACAGGGGTTGGAAACACCATATATTTT	CASSQTGVGNTIYF
TRBD1	TRBJ2-1	TRBV7-3	.	TGTGCCAGCAGCCGCCCAGGGGGTGAGCAGTTCTTC	CASSRPGGEQFF
.	TRBJ1-4	TRBV5-4	.	TGTGCCGCCCCGGGGTTGCGGGAAAAACTGTTTTTT	CAAPGLREKLFF
.	TRBJ2-3	TRBV7-2	.	TGTGCCAGCAGAGAGGGGGTGTCAGATACGCAGTATTTT	CASREGVSDTQYF
.	TRBJ2-3	TRBV2	.	TGTGCCAGCAGTGAAGGGCGAGGCTGGCAGTATTTT	CASSEGRGWQYF
TRBD2	TRBJ2-1	TRBV7-3	.	TGTGCCAGCAGCCCGACTAGCGGAGGGTACAATGAGCAGTTCTTC	CASSPTSGGYNEQFF
TRBD1	TRBJ2-1	TRBV7-6	once	TGTGCCAGCAGCTCCACCGCACCGACAGGGGGCATTGAGCAGTTCTTC	CASSSTAPTGGIEQFF
.	TRBJ2-1	TRBV7-2	once	TGTGCCAGCAGCTTAGCTACAGTAAATGAGCAGTTCTTC	CASSLATVNEQFF
.	TRBJ2-1	TRBV9	.	TGTGCCAGCAGCGTAGCTACTGATAGCGGTGACCTCGGCTCCTACAATGAGCAGTTCTTC	CASSVATDSGDLGSYNEQFF
.	TRBJ2-2	TRBV7-6	.	TGTGCCAGCAGCTTAGGGTATCGGACAGTGAACACCGGGGAGCTGTTTTTT	CASSLGYRTVNTGELFF
TRBD2	TRBJ2-2	TRBV5-1	.	TGCGCCAGCAGCTTGGCCCCCCTCAGCGGGAGTGGGGAGCTGTTTTTT	CASSLAPLSGSGELFF
.	TRBJ2-7	TRBV5-1	.	TGCGCCAGCAGCTTGGTGAGTGGACAGCCATACGAGCAGTACTTC	CASSLVSGQPYEQYF
TRBD1	TRBJ1-6	TRBV7-9	.	TGTGCCAGCAGCAGGGGGCCGAACCTCTATAATTCACCCCTCCACTTT	CASSRGPNLYNSPLHF
TRBD2	TRBJ2-1	TRBV7-9	.	TGTGCCAGCAGCTTAAGACTAGCCTTCGAAGGTGAGCAGTTCTTC	CASSLRLAFEGEQFF
.	TRBJ2-6	TRBV5-1	.	TGCGCCAGCAGCTCGGGCTCTGGGGCCAACGTCCTGACTTTC	CASSSGSGANVLTF
.	TRBJ1-5	TRBV11-2	.	TGTGCCAGCAGCTTGACATGGGAGGCTAGGCAGCCCCAGCATTTT	CASSLTWEARQPQHF
TRBD1	TRBJ1-2	TRBV24-1	.	TGTGCCACCAGTGATGGGACAGGGAAAGAGGATTATGGCTACACCTTC	CATSDGTGKEDYGYTF
TRBD1	TRBJ1-2	TRBV7-8	once	TGTGCCAGCAGCCCGGACAGGGACCTCCTTAACTATGGCTACACCTTC	CASSPDRDLLNYGYTF
.	TRBJ1-1	TRBV7-2	.	TGTGCCAGCAGCTTACAGGGAATGAACACTGAAGCTTTCTTT	CASSLQGMNTEAFF